This record covers a single TCR beta chain. V gave up 8 bases and J gave up 6 bases; unmatched junction bases: 10. Looked up from germline, CDR1 is MNHNY and CDR2 is SVGAGI (reference sequence). This CDR3 is built from 13 residues. TCRdb's copy holds only in-frame clones and misses some; the assay was immunoSEQ multiplex PCR. Here the sample spans about 270,000 clones, 65% to 90% being singletons. The data were obtained in a study of blood T cell repertoires in COVID-19. On the study more broadly: COVID-19 samples from acute and convalescent phases originated in the United States, Italy and Spain.

Material for sequencing was peripheral blood. The TCR originated in a human donor in a cohort sampled during active COVID-19. The chain recombines TRBV6-6 with TRBJ2-7; 7 bases are a match to TRBD2. The CDR3: CASGLAESSEQYF. As DNA, the CDR3 is TGTGCCAGCGGCCTAGCGGAGAGCTCCGAGCAGTACTTC.